The following is a T cell receptor beta chain sequence with its context. What it recognizes is unknown. The source of the sample is a study of cytomegalovirus exposure and HLA in healthy donors. PCR used 60 Vbeta primers and 13 Jbeta primers. Libraries were prepared by immunoSEQ multiplex PCR; TCRdb keeps only in-frame clonotypes and omits some of them. The sample has 150,000 to 200,000 clones; roughly 80% are singletons. The CDR3 has 16 residues. Germline V CDR1 and CDR2: SGHTA, FQGNSA. The ends lost 1 base at V and 0 bases at J; junction bases unmatched: 4. Overall study findings and caveats: Most TCR beta V segments were productive about 90% or about 30% of the time in an earlier analysis. TCR beta V- and J-gene trimming was later associated with a missense DCLRE1C variant.

The rearrangement uses TRBV7-2 and TRBJ2-3; 7 bases align to TRBD2. Sequenced sample: PBMCs. The receptor was isolated from a woman aged 25 to 45 in good health and CMV-seropositive. CDR3: CASSLGASGSTDTQYF. In DNA form, the CDR3 reads TGTGCCAGCAGCTTAGGGGCTAGCGGTAGCACAGATACGCAGTATTTT.